Shown below are 24 T cell receptor beta chains from a single sample sequenced in a study of cytomegalovirus exposure and HLA in healthy donors (dated by TCRdb to 2017 to 2019). Libraries were constructed by the immunoSEQ multiplex PCR assay. The multiplex PCR relied on a mix of 60 forward primers for TCR Vbeta segments and 13 reverse primers for TCR Jbeta segments. The table was pulled from immuneACCESS by TCRdb, which kept in-frame rearrangements only. Such tables lose some clones; where checked, under half of the loss comes from unresolved V genes, and the rest has no known cause. The sample includes 200,000 to 250,000 clones, with 76% observed a single time. Of the sample, under 0.8% falls within the top ten clones. Sample: PBMCs. The receptors originated from a man between 18 and 35 years old in good health and CMV-seronegative.

Regarding this clone: At one end, the junction sequence differs from germline, possibly due to a read error. The rearrangement links TRBV7-7 to TRBJ2-1; 9 bases are shared with TRBD2. The V gene's germline CDR1 is SSHAT and CDR2 FNYEAQ (reference sequence). The CDR3 contains 15 residues. The CDR3 is CASSPGRGRAHEQFF. DNA for the CDR3: TGTGCTAGCAGCCCGGGTCGCGGGAGGGCTCATGAGCAGTTCTTC.

The V call is TRBV30, the J call TRBJ2-2; 12 nucleotides agree with TRBD2. The CDR3 has 14 residues. V dropped 3 bases and J dropped 4; count of bases not matched to a gene: 0. From germline, CDR1 is GTSNPN and CDR2 SVGIG (reference sequence). CDR3 sequence (DNA): TGTGCCTGGAGGACTAGCGGGAGCACCGGGGAGCTGTTTTTT. This translates into CAWRTSGSTGELFF.

The chain employs TRBV25-1 and TRBJ1-2; D is unclear. The CDR3 is 13 amino acids. Deletions cut 7 bases from V and 4 bases from J, with 13 bases between. Germline values: CDR1 MGHDK, CDR2 SYGVNS. CDR3 residues: CASTPRDGYGYTF. The DNA of the CDR3 is TGTGCCAGCACGCCCCGAGATGGCTATGGCTACACCTTC.

V gene TRBV30 combines with J gene TRBJ1-1, with unresolved D. Trimming removed 0 bases at V and 6 bases at J, with 11 bases between. The CDR3 has 13 residues. Germline V gene sequence: CDR1 GTSNPN, CDR2 SVGIG (reference sequence). The CDR3 bases are TGTGCCTGGAGTGTACCGGAGCGGGCTGAAGCTTTCTTT. Protein sequence: CAWSVPERAEAFF.

The V call is TRBV7-2, the J call TRBJ2-2; 7 bases are shared with TRBD2. CDR1 is SGHTA, CDR2 FQGNSA, per germline. The length of the CDR3 is 12 residues. The V segment lost 5 bases and the J segment 9 bases; nucleotides outside the gene matches: 3. The CDR3 DNA reads TGTGCCAGCAGCCTAAGCGGGAGGGAGCTGTTTTTT. Its protein product is CASSLSGRELFF.

J is TRBJ1-1 and V is TRBV28; 7 bases map to TRBD1. The CDR3 length is 19 residues. CDR1 and CDR2 from the germline V gene are MDHEN and SYDVKM. V trimming: 6 bases; J trimming: 0 bases; junction bases outside the gene matches: 19. CDR3 nucleotides: TGTGCCAGCAGCCCTCGTTGGGGACAGTCATATAGGGTGAACACTGAAGCTTTCTTT. It encodes CASSPRWGQSYRVNTEAFF.

The chain is built from TRBV30 and TRBJ2-5; 9 bases are a match to TRBD2. Germline assignment: CDR1 GTSNPN and CDR2 SVGIG (reference sequence). The CDR3 sequence is 16 residues long. V shed 3 bases, J shed 1 base, and the junction held 9 bases outside the gene matches. The CDR3 protein is CAWSRVEREAQETQYF. The DNA of the CDR3 is TGTGCCTGGAGCAGGGTGGAGCGGGAGGCCCAAGAGACCCAGTACTTC.

This clone is a singleton in its sample. The genes are TRBV4-2 and TRBJ2-5; possibly TRBD2 for D (7 bases). The end of the DNA is better explained by TRBJ2-7, so the J call may be wrong. Germline values: CDR1 LGHNA, CDR2 YNFKEQ. The CDR3 is 15 residues long. CDR3 nucleotides: TGTGCCAGCAGCCAAGAGGGGGGGCTCTCCTACGAGCAGTACTTC. Translating gives CASSQEGGLSYEQYF.

This clone is a singleton in its sample. The chain's CDR3 is CASSPRKGGPNEKLFF. The DNA of the CDR3 is TGTGCCAGCAGCCCCCGGAAGGGAGGACCTAATGAAAAACTGTTTTTT. The chain recombines TRBV6-6 with TRBJ1-4, with unresolved D. With 6 bases removed from V and 3 bases from J, the gap between germline ends came to 17 bases. Germline CDR1 MNHNY, CDR2 SVGAGI (reference sequence). The CDR3 extends over 16 amino acids.

The J gene is TRBJ2-1, the V gene TRBV9, with a weak D call TRBD2 (6 bases). V lost 3 bases to trimming and J lost 2 bases, with 15 bases between them. The CDR3 spans 16 residues. The germline CDR1 and CDR2 sequences are SGDLS and YYNGEE. In DNA, the CDR3 is TGTGCCAGCAGCGACCCGGGAGACGGACCCTACAATGAGCAGTTCTTC. Its translation is CASSDPGDGPYNEQFF.

The CDR3 DNA sequence: TGTGCCAGCAGCTTAGGCCCTGTTGGAGGGGAGCAGTTCTTC. Translating gives CASSLGPVGGEQFF. The V gene is TRBV7-2, the J gene TRBJ2-1; the D gene is possibly TRBD2 (6 bases). Germline CDR1 is SGHTA and CDR2 is FQGNSA. Trimming took 1 base from V and 10 from J, leaving 14 bases between them. This CDR3 has 14 residues.

The V call is TRBV7-8, the J call TRBJ2-1; D is possibly TRBD2 (6 bases). The germline CDR1 and CDR2 sequences are SGHVS and FQNEAQ. V lost 0 bases to trimming and J lost 0 bases, with 9 bases between them. This CDR3 is 16 amino acids long. The CDR3 loop reads CASSLAIGSSYNEQFF. The CDR3 DNA reads TGTGCCAGCAGCTTAGCGATCGGGAGCTCCTACAATGAGCAGTTCTTC.

A note on this clone: A junction boundary mismatches the germline segment, possibly from a read error. The chain carries TRBV7-9 and TRBJ1-3; D is unclear. Germline CDR1 SEHNR, CDR2 FQNEAQ (reference sequence). The CDR3 spans 13 residues. For the CDR3, the DNA is TGTTCCAGCAGCCCAAACAGTGCCAACACCATATATTTT. This translates into CSSSPNSANTIYF.

J is TRBJ2-1 and V is TRBV11-2; 12 bases align to TRBD2. Germline V gene lookup returns CDR1 SGHAT and CDR2 FQNNGV. V gave up 1 base and J gave up 7 bases; unmatched junction bases: 5. The CDR3 length is 16 residues. CDR3 coding DNA: TGTGCCAGCAGCTTAGTAACTAGCGGGAGGTATAATGAGCAGTTCTTC. It translates to CASSLVTSGRYNEQFF.

The CDR3 here is CASSLQGSNGIRNIQYF. The DNA for the CDR3 is TGTGCCAGTAGTTTACAGGGGTCTAATGGAATCAGAAACATTCAGTACTTC. This chain links TRBV19 with TRBJ2-4; 7 bases align to TRBD1. J lost 6 bases, V lost 5 bases, and 16 bases had no gene match. The CDR3 loop spans 17 amino acids. From germline, CDR1 is LNHDA and CDR2 SQIVND (reference sequence).

V and J are TRBV30 and TRBJ2-3; 10 bases agree with TRBD2. Trimming took 4 bases from V and 2 from J; bases not matched to a gene: 6. Germline V gene data show CDR1 as GTSNPN and CDR2 as SVGIG (reference sequence). This CDR3 has 15 residues. CDR3 region: CAWNRGLAATDTQYF. Written as DNA, the CDR3 is TGTGCCTGGAATAGAGGACTAGCGGCCACAGATACGCAGTATTTT.

This clone appeared a few times. The CDR3, as DNA: TGTGCCAGCAGCGAAAGGGGGGGGGATTACAATGAGCAGTTCTTC. It is translated as CASSERGGDYNEQFF. The chain is built from TRBV9 and TRBJ2-1, with a possible D match to TRBD2 (7 bases). This CDR3 is built from 15 residues. Germline CDR1 and CDR2: SGDLS and YYNGEE. The germline V and J ends were trimmed by 3 bases and 4 bases, with 14 bases remaining between them.

The chain uses TRBV19 and TRBJ2-3; 11 nucleotides line up with TRBD2. The length of the CDR3 is 13 residues. After removal of 9 bases from V and 3 bases from J, the junction contained 2 bases not matched to a gene. Looked up from germline, CDR1 is LNHDA and CDR2 is SQIVND (reference sequence). CDR3 protein: CASRLAGTDTQYF. The CDR3 DNA reads as TGTGCCAGCCGACTAGCGGGAACAGATACGCAGTATTTT.

The chain carries TRBV6-5 and TRBJ1-3; no clear D. CDR3 size: 12 residues. Germline loops: CDR1 MNHEY, CDR2 SVGAGI. Between the trimmed V and J ends, which lost 5 bases and 3 bases, there was a span of 5 bases. CDR3 region: CASSTVGNTIYF. The CDR3, as DNA: TGTGCCAGCAGTACGGTTGGAAACACCATATATTTT.

V usage is TRBV7-9 and J usage is TRBJ1-2; 7 bases map to TRBD1. The CDR3 extends over 16 amino acids. CDR1 SEHNR and CDR2 FQNEAQ come from the germline V gene (reference sequence). Unmatched junction bases numbered 6, after V lost 2 bases and J lost 0 bases. This chain's CDR3 is CASSLKGATTNYGYTF. The CDR3 nucleotides are TGTGCCAGCAGCTTAAAGGGGGCGACTACTAACTATGGCTACACCTTC. The full variable domain, in which reference TRBV7-9 and TRBJ1-2 provide the parts outside the CDR3, is DTGVSQNPRHKITKRGQNVTFRCDPISEHNRLYWYRQTLGQGPEFLTYFQNEAQLEKSRLLSDRFSAERPKGSFSTLEIQRTEQGDSAMYLCASSLKGATTNYGYTFGSGTRLTVV.

The rearrangement joins TRBV27 to TRBJ2-7, with 8 positions matching TRBD1. CDR1 and CDR2 (germline): MNHEY, SMNVEV (reference sequence). The junction had 3 bases not matched to a gene; V was cut back by 5 bases and J by 3 bases. The CDR3 length is 13 residues. Here the CDR3 reads CASSRGQGYEQYF. Here the CDR3 DNA reads TGTGCCAGCAGTCGCGGACAGGGCTACGAGCAGTACTTC.

The chain couples TRBV11-2 to TRBJ2-1; TRBD2 agrees at 8 bases. The CDR3 sequence is 17 residues long. CDR1 is SGHAT and CDR2 is FQNNGV in the germline V gene. V trimming: 0 bases; J trimming: 6 bases; junction bases outside the gene matches: 10. The CDR3: CASSLEYGLAAGNEQFF. CDR3 in DNA: TGTGCCAGCAGCTTAGAATACGGACTAGCTGCGGGCAATGAGCAGTTCTTC.

Comments on this clone: Germline is not matched at one junction end, which may reflect a read error. The rearrangement joins TRBV7-9 to TRBJ1-2; D is perhaps TRBD1 (6 bases). The CDR3 is made up of 14 amino acids. Germline CDR1 and CDR2: SEHNR and FQNEAQ (reference sequence). The CDR3 DNA is TGTTCCAGCAGCTTAGCCGGCAGGGGCTATGGCTACACCTTC. Translation gives CSSSLAGRGYGYTF. Full variable domain (remainder filled in from reference TRBV7-9 and TRBJ1-2): DTGVSQNPRHKITKRGQNVTFRCDPISEHNRLYWYRQTLGQGPEFLTYFQNEAQLEKSRLLSDRFSAERPKGSFSTLEIQRTEQGDSAMYLCSSSLAGRGYGYTFGSGTRLTVV.

This clone has a handful of counts. The chain carries TRBV15 and TRBJ2-1, with D perhaps TRBD2 (5 bases). Between the trimmed V and J ends, which lost 0 bases and 9 bases, there was a span of 9 bases. There are 13 residues in the CDR3. The germline V gene encodes CDR1 LNHNV and CDR2 YYDKDF (reference sequence). DNA of the CDR3: TGTGCCACCAGCAGAGATATGGAGGCTGAGCAGTTCTTC. Protein sequence: CATSRDMEAEQFF.